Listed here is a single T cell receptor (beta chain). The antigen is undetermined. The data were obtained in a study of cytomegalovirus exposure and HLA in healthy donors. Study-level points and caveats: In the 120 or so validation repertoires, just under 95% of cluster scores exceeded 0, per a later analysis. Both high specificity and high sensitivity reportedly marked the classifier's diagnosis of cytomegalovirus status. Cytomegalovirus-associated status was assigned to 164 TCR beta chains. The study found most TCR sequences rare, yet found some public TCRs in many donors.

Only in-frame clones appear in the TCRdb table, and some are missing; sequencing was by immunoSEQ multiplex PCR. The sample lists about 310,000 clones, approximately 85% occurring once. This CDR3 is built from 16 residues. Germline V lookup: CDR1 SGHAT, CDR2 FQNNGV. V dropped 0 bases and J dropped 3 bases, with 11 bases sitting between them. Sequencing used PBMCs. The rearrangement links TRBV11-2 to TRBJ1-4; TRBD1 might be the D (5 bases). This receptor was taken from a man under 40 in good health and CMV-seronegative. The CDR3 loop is CASSLDPTGSNEKLFF. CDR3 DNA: TGTGCCAGCAGCTTAGATCCAACAGGTTCTAATGAAAAACTGTTTTTT.